This is a list of T cell receptor beta chains from one sample in a study of blood T cell repertoires in COVID-19. Method: immunoSEQ multiplex PCR; TCRdb's copy keeps in-frame clones and lacks some. The sample consists of about 160,000 clones, 75% to 85% of them appearing once. Sequencing input: peripheral blood. The source of these receptors is a human donor in a cohort sampled during active COVID-19. CDR3s include the opening cysteine and the closing phenylalanine or tryptophan. Each record gives: J gene, D gene, clone size, V gene, CDR3 DNA, CDR3 protein. D genes are given only for firm matches. Not every row has a clone size; where given, it reads once, few, many or a size class.

j_call: TRBJ1-2; d_call: TRBD1; clone_size: once; v_call: TRBV7-8; cdr3_nt: TGTGCCAGCAGCTTAGCGCAGACAGGGGGACATGGCTACACCTTC; cdr3_aa: CASSLAQTGGHGYTF
j_call: TRBJ1-3; d_call: TRBD1; clone_size: .; v_call: TRBV5-6; cdr3_nt: TGTGCCAGCAGCTACCAGGGGGCTAGCGACTCTGGAAACACCATATATTTT; cdr3_aa: CASSYQGASDSGNTIYF
j_call: TRBJ2-2; d_call: TRBD2; clone_size: .; v_call: TRBV7-2; cdr3_nt: TGTGCCAGCAGCTTTACCGGACTAGCGGGGACACGGGGCACCGGGGAGCTGTTTTTT; cdr3_aa: CASSFTGLAGTRGTGELFF
j_call: TRBJ2-5; d_call: .; clone_size: once; v_call: TRBV27; cdr3_nt: TGTGCCAGCAGTCCGGGATCAGAGACCCAGTACTTC; cdr3_aa: CASSPGSETQYF
j_call: TRBJ2-2; d_call: TRBD2; clone_size: .; v_call: TRBV7-2; cdr3_nt: TGTGCCAGCACCTCCGCGGGGGGGGCAAATGTGGCCGGGGAGCTGTTTTTT; cdr3_aa: CASTSAGGANVAGELFF
j_call: TRBJ1-6; d_call: .; clone_size: once; v_call: TRBV6-5; cdr3_nt: TGTGCCAGCGGACAGACTAATTCACCCCTCCACTTT; cdr3_aa: CASGQTNSPLHF
j_call: TRBJ2-7; d_call: .; clone_size: .; v_call: TRBV7-6; cdr3_nt: TGTGCCAGCAGCTACACAGGGGAGCAGTACTTC; cdr3_aa: CASSYTGEQYF
j_call: TRBJ2-7; d_call: TRBD1; clone_size: .; v_call: TRBV9; cdr3_nt: TGTGCCAGCAGCGCGAGTCCGGGACAGGGGATTAACTACGAGCAGTACTTC; cdr3_aa: CASSASPGQGINYEQYF
j_call: TRBJ2-3; d_call: .; clone_size: .; v_call: TRBV29-1; cdr3_nt: TGCAGCGTCCTCCGGGAGTATACGCAGTATTTT; cdr3_aa: CSVLREYTQYF
j_call: TRBJ1-4; d_call: .; clone_size: few; v_call: TRBV30; cdr3_nt: TGTGCCTGGAGGCAGGGTATGGAAAAACTGTTTTTT; cdr3_aa: CAWRQGMEKLFF
j_call: TRBJ1-6; d_call: .; clone_size: .; v_call: TRBV19; cdr3_nt: TGTGCCAGTAGTACATCCGGGACTGGGGCACCCCTCCACTTT; cdr3_aa: CASSTSGTGAPLHF
j_call: TRBJ2-7; d_call: .; clone_size: .; v_call: TRBV7-9; cdr3_nt: TGTGCCAGCAGCCCCCGGGGGTCCTACGAGCAGTACTTC; cdr3_aa: CASSPRGSYEQYF
j_call: TRBJ2-7; d_call: TRBD2; clone_size: .; v_call: TRBV27; cdr3_nt: TGTGCCAGCCTTCCGGGACTAGCGGGAGGTCTGGCGTACGAGCAGTACTTC; cdr3_aa: CASLPGLAGGLAYEQYF
j_call: TRBJ1-2; d_call: .; clone_size: .; v_call: TRBV19; cdr3_nt: TGTGCCAGTAGTCTACCCACGGATTCGGGGGGCTACACCTTC; cdr3_aa: CASSLPTDSGGYTF
j_call: TRBJ1-5; d_call: TRBD1; clone_size: few; v_call: TRBV4-1; cdr3_nt: TGCGCCAGCAGCCAGGGGACAGGGGTCCATCAGCCCCAGCATTTT; cdr3_aa: CASSQGTGVHQPQHF
j_call: TRBJ1-5; d_call: .; clone_size: .; v_call: TRBV19; cdr3_nt: TGTGCCAGTAGTATAGTGGCCGGGGAGAGTCAGCCCCAGCATTTT; cdr3_aa: CASSIVAGESQPQHF
j_call: TRBJ2-7; d_call: TRBD1; clone_size: .; v_call: TRBV6-5; cdr3_nt: TGTGCCAGCCGGGACAGCGGTAGCTCCTACGAGCAGTACTTC; cdr3_aa: CASRDSGSSYEQYF
j_call: TRBJ1-5; d_call: .; clone_size: once; v_call: TRBV3-1/TRBV3-2; cdr3_nt: TGTGCCAGCAGCCAAGAAATGACAGGCCTAGGGCCCCAGCATTTT; cdr3_aa: CASSQEMTGLGPQHF
j_call: TRBJ2-5; d_call: TRBD1; clone_size: .; v_call: TRBV24-1; cdr3_nt: TGTGCCACCAGTGGAATGGCAGGGGGCGCGGAGACCCAGTACTTC; cdr3_aa: CATSGMAGGAETQYF
j_call: TRBJ2-2; d_call: TRBD1; clone_size: .; v_call: TRBV30; cdr3_nt: TGTGCCCGTCCCGGGACAGCAAACACCGGGGAGCTGTTTTTT; cdr3_aa: CARPGTANTGELFF
j_call: TRBJ1-3; d_call: .; clone_size: .; v_call: TRBV21-1; cdr3_nt: TGTGCCAGCAGCACCTCCAGGGCTTCTCTGGGAAACACCATATATTTT; cdr3_aa: CASSTSRASLGNTIYF
j_call: TRBJ2-7; d_call: .; clone_size: .; v_call: TRBV2; cdr3_nt: TGTGCCAGCAGTCAACAGACTAGCTCCTACGAGCAGTACTTC; cdr3_aa: CASSQQTSSYEQYF
j_call: TRBJ1-2; d_call: TRBD1; clone_size: .; v_call: TRBV12-3/TRBV12-4; cdr3_nt: TGTGCCAGCATCACCAGGGGGCCAAGATACACCTTC; cdr3_aa: CASITRGPRYTF
j_call: TRBJ2-2; d_call: .; clone_size: .; v_call: TRBV6-4; cdr3_nt: TGTGCCAGCAGGCCCCAGTCTTCCGCCGGGGAGCTGTTTTTT; cdr3_aa: CASRPQSSAGELFF
j_call: TRBJ2-5; d_call: TRBD2; clone_size: .; v_call: TRBV5-5; cdr3_nt: TGTGCCAGCAGCGAGGGACTAGCGGGAGGGGGAGAGACCCAGTACTTC; cdr3_aa: CASSEGLAGGGETQYF
j_call: TRBJ1-6; d_call: .; clone_size: few; v_call: TRBV3-1/TRBV3-2; cdr3_nt: TGTGCCAGCAGCCCCGGGACTCCAAATTCACCCCTCCACTTT; cdr3_aa: CASSPGTPNSPLHF
j_call: TRBJ2-5; d_call: .; clone_size: .; v_call: TRBV7-6; cdr3_nt: TGTGCCAGCAGCCGAGGGGGGGGGCGAGGGCAAGAGACCCAGTACTTC; cdr3_aa: CASSRGGGRGQETQYF
j_call: TRBJ2-3; d_call: TRBD2; clone_size: .; v_call: TRBV4-2; cdr3_nt: TGTGCCAGCAGCCAAGAGGTTTTAGCGGGGGGATATAGCACAGATACGCAGTATTTT; cdr3_aa: CASSQEVLAGGYSTDTQYF
j_call: TRBJ2-1; d_call: .; clone_size: .; v_call: TRBV24-1; cdr3_nt: TGTGCCACCAGTGAAACAGGGCTGGCTGAGCAGTTCTTC; cdr3_aa: CATSETGLAEQFF
j_call: TRBJ2-7; d_call: .; clone_size: .; v_call: TRBV4-3; cdr3_nt: TGCGCCAGCAGCCAAGAAGCAACAGCAAGCGAGCAGTACTTC; cdr3_aa: CASSQEATASEQYF
j_call: TRBJ2-3; d_call: .; clone_size: few; v_call: TRBV2; cdr3_nt: TGTGCCAGCAGTGAAGCACCCCGGGACTTATCTTTT; cdr3_aa: CASSEAPRDLSF
j_call: TRBJ2-7; d_call: TRBD1; clone_size: .; v_call: TRBV27; cdr3_nt: TGTGCCAGCAGTTTTCAGCAGGGGGTCTCCTACGAGCAGTACTTC; cdr3_aa: CASSFQQGVSYEQYF
j_call: TRBJ1-2; d_call: .; clone_size: .; v_call: TRBV19; cdr3_nt: TGTGCCAGTAGTATAGCAGGGGCCTATGGCTACACCTTC; cdr3_aa: CASSIAGAYGYTF
j_call: TRBJ2-7; d_call: TRBD2; clone_size: .; v_call: TRBV27; cdr3_nt: TGTGCCAGCAGCCCTAGCGGGGGCAACTACTACGAGCAGTACTTC; cdr3_aa: CASSPSGGNYYEQYF
j_call: TRBJ2-6; d_call: TRBD1; clone_size: once; v_call: TRBV6-2/TRBV6-3; cdr3_nt: TGTGCCAGCAGTTACTCGGGACAGGGTTCATATGGGGCCAACGTCCTGACTTTC; cdr3_aa: CASSYSGQGSYGANVLTF
j_call: TRBJ1-6; d_call: .; clone_size: .; v_call: TRBV5-7; cdr3_nt: TGTGCCAGCAGCTCGGGAGGTCGGAAATTCACCCTCCACTTT; cdr3_aa: CASSSGGRKFTLHF
j_call: TRBJ2-1; d_call: .; clone_size: .; v_call: TRBV7-2; cdr3_nt: TGTGCCAGCAGACAAGTCGGGATGTCAGGCGAGCAGTTCTTC; cdr3_aa: CASRQVGMSGEQFF
j_call: TRBJ2-1; d_call: .; clone_size: few; v_call: TRBV18; cdr3_nt: TGTGCCAGCTCACCACCCGGGACAAATGCCTACAATGAGCAGTTCTTC; cdr3_aa: CASSPPGTNAYNEQFF
j_call: TRBJ2-5; d_call: TRBD2; clone_size: .; v_call: TRBV3-1/TRBV3-2; cdr3_nt: TGTGCCAGCAGCCAAGATCGAGGTAGCGGGGGGGGAGAGACCCAGTACTTC; cdr3_aa: CASSQDRGSGGGETQYF
j_call: TRBJ1-1; d_call: TRBD1; clone_size: .; v_call: TRBV20-1; cdr3_nt: TGCATCGGACAGGGAGGAACTGAAGCTTTCTTT; cdr3_aa: CIGQGGTEAFF
j_call: TRBJ1-3; d_call: .; clone_size: .; v_call: TRBV18; cdr3_nt: TGTGCCAGCTCACCAGTACTACAGGGCTCTGGAAACACCATATATTTT; cdr3_aa: CASSPVLQGSGNTIYF
j_call: TRBJ2-1; d_call: TRBD1; clone_size: .; v_call: TRBV2; cdr3_nt: TGTGCCAGCCAGAGCGGGGACAGGGGCGTCAATGAGCAGTTCTTC; cdr3_aa: CASQSGDRGVNEQFF
j_call: TRBJ2-7; d_call: .; clone_size: .; v_call: TRBV24-1; cdr3_nt: TGTGCCACCAGCTCCGGGGTAACACCTTACGAGCAGTACTTC; cdr3_aa: CATSSGVTPYEQYF
j_call: TRBJ1-1; d_call: TRBD1; clone_size: once; v_call: TRBV6-5; cdr3_nt: TGTGCCAGCATCCAGGACAGGGTAAACACTGAAGCTTTCTTT; cdr3_aa: CASIQDRVNTEAFF
j_call: TRBJ2-1; d_call: TRBD2; clone_size: once; v_call: TRBV28; cdr3_nt: TGTGCCAGCAGTTTATTTGGGACTAGCGGGGGGCAGGGAGAGCAGTTCTTC; cdr3_aa: CASSLFGTSGGQGEQFF
j_call: TRBJ1-5; d_call: .; clone_size: .; v_call: TRBV7-9; cdr3_nt: TGTGCCAGCAGCTCGAACGGTCAGCCCCAGCATTTT; cdr3_aa: CASSSNGQPQHF
j_call: TRBJ1-2; d_call: .; clone_size: few; v_call: TRBV12-3/TRBV12-4; cdr3_nt: TGTGCCAGCAGTCAGCGAGGGAGCCATGGCTACACCTTC; cdr3_aa: CASSQRGSHGYTF
j_call: TRBJ1-1; d_call: TRBD1; clone_size: .; v_call: TRBV19; cdr3_nt: TGTGCCAGTACCCCTTCGCAGGGGGCGGCCGCTTTCTTT; cdr3_aa: CASTPSQGAAAFF